This T cell receptor beta chain originates from a study of cytomegalovirus exposure and HLA in healthy donors. Germline V gives CDR1 SNHLY, CDR2 FYNNEI. The CDR3 contains 11 residues. The trim removed 6 bases at V and 9 bases at J, leaving 1 base unmatched. Donors were nominally healthy when sampled, though unrecorded immune exposures were likely. The PCR made use of 60 Vbeta and 13 Jbeta primers. Repertoires were generated with immunoSEQ multiplex PCR, while TCRdb's copy carries only in-frame clones and drops some. Among some 120,000 clones listed, 75% to 85% were seen once. This clone was counted once.

This TCR was sampled from a man in his forties in good health and CMV-seronegative. V and J are TRBV2 and TRBJ2-1; 8 bases line up with TRBD2. Sequencing input: PBMCs. In DNA form, the CDR3 reads TGTGCCAGCAGAGCGGGAGCTGAGCAGTTCTTC. It yields the protein CASRAGAEQFF.